This T cell receptor beta chain was captured by sequencing in a study of human T cells and chemical hapten exposure. For the study at large: Variation in per-sample TCR yields came mainly from small pooled library volume differences.

The study, taken as a whole, reports: Following DPC sensitization, TCRs present above 1 in 1000 frequency showed no change.

The V gene's germline CDR1 is SGHTA and CDR2 FQGNSA. CDR3 length: 14 amino acids. Trimming removed 6 bases at V and 6 bases at J, with 14 bases between. Total RNA was extracted from unfractionated whole blood. In the library, unique molecular identifiers were attached to individual cDNA molecules. Original analysis: With a range of about 20,000 to 700,000, the median per sample was roughly 95,000 TCRs. Each CDR3 protein gets one entry after TCRdb re-called the 5' RACE reads with MiXCR. In this record, the V and J calls reflect TCRdb's handling and not the investigators' own analysis. The sample includes roughly 110,000 distinct CDR3 sequences, roughly 18% of them seen just once. Comments on this clonotype: The antigen remains undetermined.

The chain has TRBV7-2 and TRBJ2-2; unclear D gene. The TCR originated in a human donor in good health. This CDR3 reads CASRGILGAGELFF. CDR3 sequence (DNA): TGTGCCAGCAGGGGAATACTTGGGGCCGGGGAGCTGTTTTTT.